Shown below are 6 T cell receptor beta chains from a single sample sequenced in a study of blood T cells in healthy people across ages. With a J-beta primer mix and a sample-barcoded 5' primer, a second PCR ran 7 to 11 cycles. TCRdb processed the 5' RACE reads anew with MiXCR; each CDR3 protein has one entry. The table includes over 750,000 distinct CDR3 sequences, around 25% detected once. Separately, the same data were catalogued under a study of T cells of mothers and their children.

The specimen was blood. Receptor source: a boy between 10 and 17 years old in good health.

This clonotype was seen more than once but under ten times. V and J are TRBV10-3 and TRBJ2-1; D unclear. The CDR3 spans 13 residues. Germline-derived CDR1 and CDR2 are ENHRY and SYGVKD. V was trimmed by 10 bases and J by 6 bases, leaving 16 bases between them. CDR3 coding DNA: TGTGCCAGCGCTCCAGGTTCGTCCAATGAGCAGTTCTTC. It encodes CASAPGSSNEQFF.

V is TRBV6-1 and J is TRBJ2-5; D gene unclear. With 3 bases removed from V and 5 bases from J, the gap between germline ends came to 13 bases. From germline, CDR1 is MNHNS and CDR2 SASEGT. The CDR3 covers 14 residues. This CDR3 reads CASSEVWVVETQYF. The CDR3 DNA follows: TGTGCCAGCAGTGAGGTGTGGGTTGTCGAGACCCAGTACTTC.

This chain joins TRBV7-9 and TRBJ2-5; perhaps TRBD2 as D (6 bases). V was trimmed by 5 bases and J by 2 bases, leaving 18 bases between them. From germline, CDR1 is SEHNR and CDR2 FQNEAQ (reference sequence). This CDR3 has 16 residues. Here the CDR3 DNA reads TGTGCCAGCAGCCCCAACCGACTAGGGGCTCAAGAGACCCAGTACTTC. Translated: CASSPNRLGAQETQYF.

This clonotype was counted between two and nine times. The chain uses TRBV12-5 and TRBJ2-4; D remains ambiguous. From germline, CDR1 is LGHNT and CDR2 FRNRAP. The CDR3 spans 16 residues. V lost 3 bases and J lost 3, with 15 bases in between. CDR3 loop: CASGLTMVVGKNIQYF. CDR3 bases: TGTGCTAGTGGTTTAACAATGGTGGTTGGCAAAAACATTCAGTACTTC.

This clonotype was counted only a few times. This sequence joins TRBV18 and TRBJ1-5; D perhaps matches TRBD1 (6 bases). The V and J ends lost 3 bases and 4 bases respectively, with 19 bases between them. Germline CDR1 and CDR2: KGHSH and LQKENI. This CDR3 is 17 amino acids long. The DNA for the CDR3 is TGTGCCAGCTCACCGAGGGGGGGCGGATTAGGAAATCAGCCCCAGCATTTT. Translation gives CASSPRGGGLGNQPQHF.

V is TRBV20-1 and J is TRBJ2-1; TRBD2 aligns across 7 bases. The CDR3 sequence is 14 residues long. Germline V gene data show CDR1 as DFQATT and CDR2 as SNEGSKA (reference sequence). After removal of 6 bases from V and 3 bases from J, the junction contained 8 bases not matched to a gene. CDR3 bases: TGCAGTGCACCAAAGGGCGGGGGCTACAATGAGCAGTTCTTC. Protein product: CSAPKGGGYNEQFF.